This T cell receptor (beta chain) was captured in a study of response to subunit inactivated influenza vaccine. General study points: Few additional T cells are recruited per seasonal influenza vaccination, authors suggested.

For this clonotype: Antigen unknown. An end of the junction differs from the germline gene, which may be a read error.

TCRdb re-called the RT-PCR reads through MiXCR, storing one row per CDR3 protein. The repertoire includes about 700,000 distinct CDR3 sequences, around a sixth of them detected once, and more than 9% sits in the top ten. Looked up from germline, CDR1 is MDHEN and CDR2 is SYDVKM. The CDR3 spans 15 residues. The chain has TRBV28 and TRBJ2-7; weak D call: TRBD2 (6 bases). This TCR derives from a man aged 50-59 years who received an inactivated influenza vaccine. Sequenced here: PBMCs from blood, sampled roughly 13 days after vaccination. CDR3 region: CAGSPLGGYSYEQYF. The CDR3 DNA follows: TGTGCCGGCAGCCCGCTGGGGGGATACTCCTACGAGCAGTACTTC.